This entry is about one TCR beta chain. The data were obtained in a study of long-term antiretroviral therapy in people with HIV. Survey level was the resolution at which the v3.0 immunoSEQ assay ran. Repertoires were generated with immunoSEQ multiplex PCR, while TCRdb's copy carries only in-frame clones and drops some. Among approximately 21,000 clones listed, 88% were seen once. The germline V and J ends were trimmed by 3 bases and 4 bases, with 9 bases remaining between them. Germline CDR1 SQVTM, CDR2 ANQGSEA. The CDR3 is 12 residues long. There were no participants with HIV treated outside the United States. Going into DNA extraction, samples held roughly 0.95-11 million cryopreserved PBMC.

This clonotype was sampled from a man in his 60s with HIV. This sequence joins TRBV29-1 and TRBJ2-5; D is ambiguous. The sequencing used unsorted PBMCs, collected 2.3 years after starting antiretroviral therapy. The CDR3 here is CSVDDGGETQYF. DNA for the CDR3: TGCAGCGTTGATGACGGTGGAGAGACCCAGTACTTC.